The clone carrying this T cell receptor (beta chain) was recorded a few times. As yet, its antigen is unknown. The entry originates in a study of T cells after yellow fever vaccination. Study-wide results and limits: The secondary response was weaker but peaked faster, day 5 versus 15. The study re-detected most primary-vaccination clones after the booster (around 96% CD4, around 89% CD8).

V shed 3 bases, J shed 2 bases, and the junction held 5 bases outside the gene matches. Germline CDR1 LGHNA, CDR2 YSLEER. This CDR3 is built from 15 residues. MiXCR was run by TCRdb on the 5' RACE reads, yielding one entry per CDR3 protein. The table shows fewer than 650,000 distinct CDR3 sequences, with roughly 22% occurring only once. This clonotype was obtained from a man between 18 and 29 years old who received the YFV17D yellow fever vaccine. Sequences were derived from PBMCs, sampled 20 to 25 days after the first yellow fever vaccination. The chain carries TRBV4-3 and TRBJ2-7; TRBD1 agrees at 9 bases. The chain's CDR3 is CASSQAGTGTYEQYF. The CDR3, as DNA: TGCGCCAGCAGCCAGGCCGGGACAGGGACCTACGAGCAGTACTTC.